A single sample is the source of the 2 T cell receptor beta chains below, sequenced in a study of CXCR3-negative and CXCR3-positive naive CD8 T cells. The study's findings and limits: The TRB CDR3s that CXCR3-positive naive cells carried were more hydrophobic than those of CXCR3-negative naive cells.

Their antigen targets remain unknown. UMI-labeled TRB cDNA libraries were prepared by 5' RACE. From the 5' RACE reads, TCRdb lists one entry per CDR3 protein and no DNA. This table holds roughly 130,000 distinct CDR3 sequences. Sample: naive CXCR3+ CD8+ T cells from blood. The subset is: CD45RO-CCR7+CD27+CD95- naive CD8+ T cells expressing CXCR3 (TNR3+). All receptors come from a human donor in good health. Some clones in this sample may be carry-over from other donors' samples.

The chain has TRBV20-1 and TRBJ2-7; TCRdb names TRBD2, which stays unverified in the absence of DNA. Germline CDR1 and CDR2: DFQATT and SNEGSKA (reference sequence). This CDR3 is built from 15 residues. The CDR3 sequence is CSASLAGSNSYEQYF.

This sequence joins TRBV20-1 and TRBJ2-7; lacking DNA, the TRBD1 call made by TCRdb goes unchecked. There are 11 residues in the CDR3. The germline CDR1 and CDR2 sequences are DFQATT and SNEGSKA (reference sequence). The CDR3 loop reads CRARTGYEQYF.